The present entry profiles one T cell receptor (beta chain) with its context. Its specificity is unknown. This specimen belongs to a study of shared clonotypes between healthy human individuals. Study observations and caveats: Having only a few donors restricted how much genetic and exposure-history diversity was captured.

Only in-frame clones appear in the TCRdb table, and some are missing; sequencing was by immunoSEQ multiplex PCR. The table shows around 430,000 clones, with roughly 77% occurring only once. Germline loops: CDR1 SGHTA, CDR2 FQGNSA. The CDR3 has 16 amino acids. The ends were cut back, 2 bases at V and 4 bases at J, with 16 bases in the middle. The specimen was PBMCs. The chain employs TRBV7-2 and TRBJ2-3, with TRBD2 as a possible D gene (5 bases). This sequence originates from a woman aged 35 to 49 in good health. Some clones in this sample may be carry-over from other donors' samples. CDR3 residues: CASSLMASSLPDTQYF. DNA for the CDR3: TGTGCCAGCAGCTTAATGGCTAGCTCCTTACCAGATACGCAGTATTTT. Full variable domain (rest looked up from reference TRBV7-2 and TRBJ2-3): GAGVSQSPSNKVTEKGKDVELRCDPISGHTALYWYRQSLGQGLEFLIYFQGNSAPDKSGLPSDRFSAERTGGSVSTLTIQRTQQEDSAVYLCASSLMASSLPDTQYFGPGTRLTVL.